This T cell receptor beta chain was identified in a study of PD-L1 blockade in urothelial cancer. Overall study: Male sex and bladder-origin urothelial cancer characterized about 85% of the roughly 29 patients. The analyses of blood took place 3 weeks (second dose) and 6 weeks after treatment start. Median blood clonality was roughly 0.087, with 75,000 to 100,000 unique TCRs.

Trimming shortened V by 4 bases and J by 8 bases, and 15 bases separated the two germline ends. The germline gives CDR1 SGHTA, CDR2 FQGNSA. The CDR3 is made up of 15 amino acids. Templates that were synthetic TCR analogs were spiked into each PCR. Assay: immunoSEQ multiplex PCR; the TCRdb copy retains only in-frame clones and omits some. The sample shows 38,000 or so clones, around 80% of them seen only once. This chain links TRBV7-2 with TRBJ1-6; D possibly corresponds to TRBD1 (6 bases). This clonotype originated in a man aged 55 to 69 with urothelial cancer. Sample: PBMCs, taken around atezolizumab (anti-PD-L1) treatment. For the CDR3, the DNA is TGTGCCAGCAGCTCGGACAGCCAGGATTATTCACCCCTCCACTTT. It codes for CASSSDSQDYSPLHF.